Here is one T cell receptor (beta chain) with its context. Its target is not known. In germline, CDR1 is SGHTA, CDR2 FQGNSA. This CDR3 contains 14 residues. Trimming took 5 bases from V and 2 from J, leaving 7 bases between them. The sample belongs to a study of vaccination effects on CD4 cells after COVID-19. At the level of the study: Subjects were given two BNT162b2 or mRNA-1273 vaccine doses.

Researchers isolated CD4+ T cells once less than 13 days of culture had elapsed. Data came from immunoSEQ multiplex PCR; TCRdb stores just in-frame clones and leaves some out. This sample has tens of thousands of clones; more than 70% occur once, and the top ten carry about 2.1%. The specimen comprised CD4+ T cells from PBMCs cultured without peptide, sampled before COVID-19 vaccination. The V gene is TRBV7-2, the J gene TRBJ2-6, with D unresolved. This receptor was obtained from a human donor who received a COVID-19 vaccine. CDR3: CASSPGPGANVLTF. CDR3 in DNA: TGTGCCAGCAGCCCCGGGCCTGGGGCCAACGTCCTGACTTTC.